The present T cell receptor (beta chain) was sequenced within a study of shared clonotypes between healthy human individuals. Overall study results and limits: The four-donor shared clonotypes exceeded non-shared clonotypes in generation probability, with non-shared ones scoring lower.

Sequenced by immunoSEQ multiplex PCR; TCRdb stores in-frame clones only, minus some. Found here are over a million clones, about 75% of them singletons; the top ten hold 1.4% to 1.5%. Memory CD4+ cells were the fraction left after CD45RA+ naive selection. Germline V lookup: CDR1 KGHSH, CDR2 LQKENI. The CDR3 contains 13 residues. The germline V and J ends were trimmed by 3 bases and 4 bases, with 10 bases remaining between them. In the case of this clone: Antigen: not known.

The sample consisted of memory CD4+ T cells sorted from blood. Noted subset: CD45RA-negative fraction. The rearrangement uses TRBV18 and TRBJ2-7; no definite D call. This clonotype was obtained from a man in his late teens or twenties in good health. The CDR3 sequence: CASSPSERYEQYF. CDR3 bases: TGTGCCAGCTCACCGAGCGAGAGGTACGAGCAGTACTTC.